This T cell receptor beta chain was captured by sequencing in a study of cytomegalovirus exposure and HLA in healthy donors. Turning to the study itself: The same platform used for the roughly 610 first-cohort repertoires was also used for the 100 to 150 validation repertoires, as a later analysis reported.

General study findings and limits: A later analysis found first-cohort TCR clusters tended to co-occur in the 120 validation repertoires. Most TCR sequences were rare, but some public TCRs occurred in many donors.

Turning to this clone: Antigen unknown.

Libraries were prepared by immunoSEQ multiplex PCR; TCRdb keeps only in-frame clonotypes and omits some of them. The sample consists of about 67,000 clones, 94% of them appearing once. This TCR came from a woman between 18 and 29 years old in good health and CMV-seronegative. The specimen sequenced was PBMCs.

The CDR3 protein is CASSLGSSADTQYF. The CDR3 DNA is TGTGCCAGCAGCTTAGGATCCAGCGCAGATACGCAGTATTTT. This chain connects TRBV7-2 to TRBJ2-3; D uncertain. Germline loops: CDR1 SGHTA, CDR2 FQGNSA. The V end was cut by 1 base, the J end by 4 bases, with 9 bases between. This CDR3 contains 14 residues.